A single sample gave rise to the 31 T cell receptor beta chains below, sequenced in a study of technical replicates of blood from a handful of donors. Assay used: immunoSEQ multiplex PCR; TCRdb lists only in-frame clones, some missing. This sample yields around 58,000 clones, of which about 86% are seen a single time; about 5% belongs to the top ten. Sequencing input: PBMCs. Every receptor here comes from a human donor in good health. Some clones in this sample may be carry-over from other donors' samples.

This rearrangement joins TRBV5-6 to TRBJ2-7; a weak D match, TRBD2 (5 bases). Germline lookup yields CDR1 SGHDT and CDR2 YYEEEE. The CDR3 totals 14 residues. V lost 2 bases and J 5 bases, leaving 14 bases between the germline ends. This CDR3 reads CASSLAVLRDEQYF. Here the CDR3 DNA reads TGTGCCAGCAGCTTAGCGGTCTTGAGGGACGAGCAGTACTTC.

This sequence joins TRBV5-8 and TRBJ2-3, with a weak D call TRBD1 (5 bases). CDR3 size: 13 residues. Germline lookup yields CDR1 SGHTS and CDR2 YDEGEE. V lost 0 bases, J lost 4 bases, and 6 bases lay in between. The CDR3 protein is CASSLDRPDTQYF. The CDR3 nucleotides read TGTGCCAGCAGCTTGGACAGGCCAGATACGCAGTATTTT.

The V and J genes are TRBV2 and TRBJ2-7; D may be TRBD1 (5 bases). V was clipped by 6 bases and J by 3 bases, with 9 bases between them. Germline CDR1 SNHLY, CDR2 FYNNEI. CDR3 size: 12 residues. CDR3 loop: CASRQGFYEQYF. CDR3 coding DNA: TGTGCCAGCAGGCAGGGTTTCTACGAGCAGTACTTC.

The chain is built from TRBV30 and TRBJ2-7; D perhaps matches TRBD1 (5 bases). The V gene's germline CDR1 is GTSNPN and CDR2 SVGIG (reference sequence). V was cut by 0 bases and J by 4 bases, with 16 bases left in between. This CDR3 is 15 amino acids long. The DNA for the CDR3 is TGTGCCTGGAGTGTAGGTCAGGGATTAGGGTACGAGCAGTACTTC. Encoded protein: CAWSVGQGLGYEQYF.

The genes are TRBV6-1 and TRBJ2-1, with 7 bases fitting TRBD2. Germline V gene lookup returns CDR1 MNHNS and CDR2 SASEGT. The V and J ends lost 1 base and 7 bases, in that order; junction bases with no gene match: 7. The length of the CDR3 is 15 residues. The CDR3 region is CASSEENSGWNEQFF. Written as DNA, the CDR3 is TGTGCCAGCAGTGAAGAGAATAGCGGGTGGAATGAGCAGTTCTTC.

The chain couples TRBV6-6 to TRBJ1-1; the D gene is possibly TRBD1 (6 bases). Deletions cut 2 bases from V and 3 bases from J, with 10 bases between. The CDR3 contains 14 residues. Germline CDR1 and CDR2: MNHNY and SVGAGI (reference sequence). In DNA, the CDR3 is TGTGCCAGCAGTTACAGGGAGGGGGACACTGAAGCTTTCTTT. This gives the protein CASSYREGDTEAFF.

This clone was seen once. The genes are TRBV19 and TRBJ1-6, with D hard to call. Trimming removed 3 bases from V and 5 bases from J, with 8 bases in between. Germline V gene lookup returns CDR1 LNHDA and CDR2 SQIVND (reference sequence). The CDR3 runs to 14 residues. The CDR3 loop is CASSMTNHNSPLHF. The CDR3 nucleotides read TGTGCCAGTAGTATGACAAACCATAATTCACCCCTCCACTTT. The entire variable domain, with the rest obtained from reference TRBV19 and TRBJ1-6, is as follows: DGGITQSPKYLFRKEGQNVTLSCEQNLNHDAMYWYRQDPGQGLRLIYYSQIVNDFQKGDIAEGYSVSREKKESFPLTVTSAQKNPTAFYLCASSMTNHNSPLHFGNGTRLTVT.

V usage is TRBV14 and J usage is TRBJ2-1; perhaps TRBD2 as D (6 bases). Germline loops: CDR1 SGHDN, CDR2 FVKESK. The ends were cut back, 4 bases at V and 7 bases at J, with 17 bases in the middle. This CDR3 contains 15 residues. CDR3 in DNA: TGTGCCAGCAGCCTGGGACTGATACATGGGAATGAGCAGTTCTTC. This gives the protein CASSLGLIHGNEQFF.

This chain links TRBV2 with TRBJ1-1, with a possible D match to TRBD1 (6 bases). V lost 8 bases to trimming and J lost 1 base, with 14 bases between them. Germline loops: CDR1 SNHLY, CDR2 FYNNEI. This CDR3 region has 14 residues. The CDR3 nucleotides read TGTGCCAGCGTCTTCGGGACACCGAACACTGAAGCTTTCTTT. Its translation is CASVFGTPNTEAFF.

The CDR3 sequence is CASSVLLNTEAFF. In DNA form, the CDR3 reads TGTGCCAGCTCGGTGCTATTGAACACTGAAGCTTTCTTT. The chain joins TRBV6-6 to TRBJ1-1, with unresolved D. V lost 8 bases and J lost 0, with 10 bases in between. Germline CDR1 and CDR2: MNHNY and SVGAGI (reference sequence). This CDR3 has 13 residues.

This rearrangement joins TRBV5-4 to TRBJ2-7, with TRBD1 matching 9 bases. The CDR3 runs to 15 residues. V was pared by 3 bases and J by 3 bases, with 7 bases of the junction left unmatched. Germline values: CDR1 SGHNT, CDR2 YYREEE (reference sequence). The CDR3 sequence: CASSSGTGSFYEQYF. In DNA form, the CDR3 reads TGTGCCAGCAGCTCGGGGACAGGGTCTTTCTACGAGCAGTACTTC. Full variable domain (remainder filled in from reference TRBV5-4 and TRBJ2-7): ETGVTQSPTHLIKTRGQQVTLRCSSQSGHNTVSWYQQALGQGPQFIFQYYREEENGRGNFPPRFSGLQFPNYSSELNVNALELDDSALYLCASSSGTGSFYEQYFGPGTRLTVT.

This clone has only one observation. The chain employs TRBV7-6 and TRBJ1-2; tentative D call: TRBD1 (6 bases). Trimming stripped 5 bases from V and 7 bases from J, with 17 bases between. The CDR3 is 14 amino acids. The germline CDR1 and CDR2 sequences are SGHVS and FNYEAQ. This CDR3 reads CASSPWDIVSGYTF. The CDR3 coding sequence is TGTGCCAGCAGCCCCTGGGACATAGTGAGTGGCTACACCTTC.

The genes are TRBV7-9 and TRBJ1-1, with D hard to call. V lost 2 bases and J 3 bases, leaving 10 bases between the germline ends. The V gene's germline CDR1 is SEHNR and CDR2 FQNEAQ (reference sequence). There are 14 residues in the CDR3. For the CDR3, the DNA is TGTGCCAGCAGCTTAATTAGCAGAGACACTGAAGCTTTCTTT. This encodes CASSLISRDTEAFF.

This clone has just a few counts. The chain employs TRBV15 and TRBJ2-1; D remains ambiguous. The CDR3 is made up of 13 amino acids. Germline CDR1 is LNHNV and CDR2 is YYDKDF (reference sequence). V dropped 3 bases and J dropped 8 bases, with 11 bases sitting between them. CDR3 amino acids: CATSSSGSHEQFF. DNA of the CDR3: TGTGCCACCAGCAGCTCAGGAAGTCATGAGCAGTTCTTC.

V usage is TRBV7-2 and J usage is TRBJ2-7; TRBD2 agrees at 10 bases. Per germline, CDR1 SGHTA and CDR2 FQGNSA. This CDR3 is built from 15 residues. V lost 5 bases to trimming and J lost 6 bases; unmatched junction nucleotides: 10. CDR3 nucleotide sequence: TGTGCCAGCAGCCCCCAGCGGGGGGGCGGCAGCGAGCAGTACTTC. This encodes CASSPQRGGGSEQYF.

CDR3 bases: TGTGCCTGGAGTGTGGGACTAGCGGCTGATACGCAGTATTTT. Translation gives CAWSVGLAADTQYF. The V gene is TRBV30, the J gene TRBJ2-3; 11 bases are shared with TRBD2. Germline V lookup: CDR1 GTSNPN, CDR2 SVGIG (reference sequence). The CDR3 totals 14 residues. The V segment lost 0 bases and the J segment 6 bases; nucleotides outside the gene matches: 2.

The table lists this clone with many counts. The V and J genes are TRBV5-1 and TRBJ2-5; TRBD2 matches 9 bases. Germline CDR1 reads SGHRS; CDR2 reads YFSETQ. The CDR3 is 15 amino acids. V shed 3 bases and J 2 bases; nucleotides not matched to a gene: 5. Here the CDR3 DNA reads TGCGCCAGCAGCTACTACAGCGGGGGGCAAGAGACCCAGTACTTC. Its protein product is CASSYYSGGQETQYF.

The genes are TRBV27 and TRBJ2-6, with D maybe TRBD1 (7 bases). The V gene lost 2 bases and the J gene lost 2 bases, with 16 bases spanning the gap. This CDR3 has 18 residues. Germline CDR1 is MNHEY and CDR2 is SMNVEV (reference sequence). CDR3 sequence: CASSLRRGALPGANVLTF. In nucleotides, the CDR3 is TGTGCCAGCAGTTTACGCAGGGGGGCGCTTCCTGGGGCCAACGTCCTGACTTTC. Full variable domain (missing parts from reference TRBV27 and TRBJ2-6): EAQVTQNPRYLITVTGKKLTVTCSQNMNHEYMSWYRQDPGLGLRQIYYSMNVEVTDKGDVPEGYKVSRKEKRNFPLILESPSPNQTSLYFCASSLRRGALPGANVLTFGAGSRLTVL.

This chain joins TRBV11-3 and TRBJ2-1, with D tentatively TRBD2 (5 bases). Germline loops: CDR1 SGHNT, CDR2 YENEEA. The V end was cut by 4 bases, the J end by 6 bases, with 10 bases between. The CDR3 totals 13 residues. The CDR3 region has the DNA TGTGCCAGCAGCTCTGGACTTAGCAATGAGCAGTTCTTC. It codes for CASSSGLSNEQFF. The whole variable domain, remainder taken from reference TRBV11-3 and TRBJ2-1, is EAGVVQSPRYKIIEKKQPVAFWCNPISGHNTLYWYLQNLGQGPELLIRYENEEAVDDSQLPKDRFSAERLKGVDSTLKIQPAELGDSAVYLCASSSGLSNEQFFGPGTRLTVL.

The chain recombines TRBV4-1 with TRBJ2-1, with 7 bases aligning to TRBD2. CDR1 is MGHRA and CDR2 is YSYEKL in the germline V gene. This CDR3 spans 13 amino acids. V lost 3 bases, J lost 8 bases, and 4 bases stayed unmatched. CDR3: CASSHIGRDEQFF. The CDR3 DNA sequence: TGCGCCAGCAGCCATATAGGGAGGGATGAGCAGTTCTTC.

This chain uses TRBV19 with TRBJ2-3; D remains unclear. CDR1 and CDR2 (germline): LNHDA, SQIVND (reference sequence). The CDR3 consists of 14 residues. The V gene lost 3 bases and the J gene lost 0 bases, with 7 bases spanning the gap. The CDR3, as DNA: TGTGCCAGTAGTATTCAGGCCAGCACAGATACGCAGTATTTT. Translated: CASSIQASTDTQYF.

The DNA for the CDR3 is TGTGCCAGCAGCGCTAGGACACGCTCCACAGATACGCAGTATTTT. It translates to CASSARTRSTDTQYF. The V gene is TRBV5-6, the J gene TRBJ2-3, with a possible D match to TRBD1 (5 bases). V dropped 4 bases and J dropped 2 bases, with 14 bases sitting between them. The CDR3 has 15 amino acids. Germline CDR1 and CDR2: SGHDT and YYEEEE.

The rearrangement uses TRBV6-5 and TRBJ2-5, with 7 positions matching TRBD1. This CDR3 comprises 14 residues. With 4 bases clipped from V and 1 base from J, the junction kept 3 bases outside the gene matches. CDR1 is MNHEY, CDR2 SVGAGI, per germline. CDR3 nucleotides: TGTGCCAGCAGTTCACGACAGGGCCAAGAGACCCAGTACTTC. Its protein is CASSSRQGQETQYF.

The V and J genes are TRBV4-2 and TRBJ2-3; possibly TRBD2 for D (5 bases). Germline CDR1 reads LGHNA; CDR2 reads YNFKEQ. The CDR3 is 15 residues long. Trimming removed 5 bases at V and 0 bases at J, with 12 bases between. The CDR3 nucleotides are TGTGCCAGCAGCGAGAAGAGGACTAGCACAGATACGCAGTATTTT. Translation: CASSEKRTSTDTQYF.

This chain connects TRBV7-9 to TRBJ2-7; 10 bases map to TRBD1. Per germline, CDR1 SEHNR and CDR2 FQNEAQ (reference sequence). The CDR3 sequence is 15 residues long. Losses at the gene ends were 5 bases for V and 1 base for J; bases not matched to a gene: 5. The DNA for the CDR3 is TGTGCCAGCAGCCCCCGGGACAGGGGATCCTACGAGCAGTACTTC. Its protein product is CASSPRDRGSYEQYF.

This clone was recorded at least ten times. The rearrangement joins TRBV7-3 to TRBJ2-2; TRBD2 matches 12 bases. The length of the CDR3 is 16 residues. V gave up 5 bases and J gave up 7 bases; unmatched junction bases: 8. The germline gives CDR1 SGHTA, CDR2 FQGTGA. The CDR3: CASSLGTSGLGGELFF. CDR3 bases: TGTGCCAGCAGCCTGGGGACTAGCGGGTTAGGCGGGGAGCTGTTTTTT.

The V and J genes are TRBV7-8 and TRBJ2-1, with D perhaps TRBD1 (6 bases). Germline V gene sequence: CDR1 SGHVS, CDR2 FQNEAQ. With 3 bases removed from V and 1 base from J, the gap between germline ends came to 19 bases. The CDR3 consists of 18 residues. The CDR3 nucleotides are TGTGCCAGCAGCTTCCCCCTGTTGACAGGAATTTCCTACAATGAGCAGTTCTTC. Translating it yields CASSFPLLTGISYNEQFF.

The gene calls are TRBV19 and TRBJ1-5, with D possibly being TRBD1 (6 bases). The germline CDR1 and CDR2 sequences are LNHDA and SQIVND (reference sequence). V lost 3 bases to trimming and J lost 3 bases, with 12 bases between them. CDR3 length: 15 residues. Written as DNA, the CDR3 is TGTGCCAGTAGTATCGGCAGGGGCTCCAATCAGCCCCAGCATTTT. Protein sequence: CASSIGRGSNQPQHF. The variable domain in full, completed from reference TRBV19 and TRBJ1-5, reads DGGITQSPKYLFRKEGQNVTLSCEQNLNHDAMYWYRQDPGQGLRLIYYSQIVNDFQKGDIAEGYSVSREKKESFPLTVTSAQKNPTAFYLCASSIGRGSNQPQHFGDGTRLSIL.

This chain joins TRBV11-2 and TRBJ1-3, with D perhaps TRBD1 (5 bases). There are 16 residues in the CDR3. Germline V lookup: CDR1 SGHAT, CDR2 FQNNGV. V lost 3 bases to trimming and J lost 1 base, with 13 bases between them. The CDR3 loop reads CASSFPFRDSGNTIYF. The DNA for the CDR3 is TGTGCCAGCAGCTTCCCGTTCAGGGATTCTGGAAACACCATATATTTT.

The chain joins TRBV7-2 to TRBJ2-3; 13 bases fit TRBD2. Trimming removed 4 bases from V and 9 bases from J; junction bases left unmatched: 4. Germline CDR1 is SGHTA and CDR2 is FQGNSA. This CDR3 contains 14 residues. CDR3 protein: CASSWGLAGSTQYF. The CDR3 region has the DNA TGTGCCAGCAGCTGGGGACTAGCGGGAAGCACGCAGTATTTT.

The V call is TRBV7-3, the J call TRBJ2-2, with D tentatively TRBD1 (7 bases). V lost 2 bases, J lost 1 base, and 11 bases lay in between. This CDR3 contains 16 residues. Germline V gene data show CDR1 as SGHTA and CDR2 as FQGTGA. The CDR3 is CASSLQGGLNTGELFF. CDR3 coding DNA: TGTGCCAGCAGCTTACAGGGGGGATTGAACACCGGGGAGCTGTTTTTT.